One sample yielded the 15 T cell receptor beta chains listed below, sequenced in a study of vaccination effects on CD4 cells after COVID-19. ViraFEST expansion of antigen-specific CD4+ T cells with viral peptide pools preceded sequencing. Culturing for around ten days preceded CD4+ T cell isolation. No vaccinee had earlier SARS-CoV-2 infection, and nucleocapsid antibodies were negative. Produced via immunoSEQ multiplex PCR; TCRdb's table is partial and in-frame only. The table includes some 68,000 clones, roughly 70% detected once. Antigens of these TCRs are unknown. Sequences were derived from CD4+ T cells from PBMCs cultured with HCoV-OC43 spike peptides, sampled before COVID-19 vaccination. Subset given: HCoV-OC43 spike overlapping peptide pool stimulation. Every receptor here comes from a human donor who received a COVID-19 vaccine.

Points on this clone: Other DNA sequences in the sample encode the same CDR3. The chain carries TRBV28 and TRBJ1-1; TRBD1 agrees at 7 bases. Per the germline V gene, CDR1 is MDHEN and CDR2 is SYDVKM. This CDR3 has 14 amino acids. With V trimmed by 2 bases and J by 2 bases, 2 bases remained unmatched. Here the CDR3 reads CASSLPGGNTEAFF. As DNA, the CDR3 is TGTGCCAGCAGTTTACCAGGGGGAAACACTGAAGCTTTCTTT.

The V gene is TRBV5-1, the J gene TRBJ2-3; 9 nucleotides agree with TRBD1. From germline, CDR1 is SGHRS and CDR2 YFSETQ. V dropped 3 bases and J dropped 6; count of bases not matched to a gene: 11. CDR3 length equals 16 residues. CDR3 sequence (DNA): TGCGCCAGCAGCTACTCCGGGACAGGGCTATTGGATACGCAGTATTTT. Amino acid sequence: CASSYSGTGLLDTQYF.

This chain connects TRBV7-3 to TRBJ1-6; no clear D gene. Trimming left V 1 base short and J 10 bases short, with 17 bases between. Per germline, CDR1 SGHTA and CDR2 FQGTGA. This CDR3 is 16 amino acids long. The CDR3 spells CASSLNPPHLESPLHF. The CDR3 DNA is TGTGCCAGCAGCTTAAATCCCCCCCACCTTGAATCACCCCTCCACTTT.

The rearrangement links TRBV2 to TRBJ1-5, with 10 bases that match TRBD1. Germline values: CDR1 SNHLY, CDR2 FYNNEI. V lost 4 bases to trimming and J lost 2 bases; unmatched junction nucleotides: 2. This CDR3 contains 15 residues. CDR3 region: CASSGTGGGNQPQHF. CDR3 sequence (DNA): TGTGCCAGCAGTGGGACAGGGGGGGGCAATCAGCCCCAGCATTTT. Full variable domain (missing parts from reference TRBV2 and TRBJ1-5): EPEVTQTPSHQVTQMGQEVILRCVPISNHLYFYWYRQILGQKVEFLVSFYNNEISEKSEIFDDQFSVERPDGSNFTLKIRSTKLEDSAMYFCASSGTGGGNQPQHFGDGTRLSIL.

The V and J genes are TRBV5-1 and TRBJ2-6; D is undetermined. There are 15 residues in the CDR3. V was trimmed by 0 bases and J by 2 bases, leaving 6 bases between them. Germline V gene data show CDR1 as SGHRS and CDR2 as YFSETQ. CDR3 bases: TGCGCCAGCAGCTTGGGCGCAACTGGGGCCAACGTCCTGACTTTC. This codes for CASSLGATGANVLTF. Using reference TRBV5-1 and TRBJ2-6 for the parts outside the CDR3, the full variable domain is KAGVTQTPRYLIKTRGQQVTLSCSPISGHRSVSWYQQTPGQGLQFLFEYFSETQRNKGNFPGRFSGRQFSNSRSEMNVSTLELGDSALYLCASSLGATGANVLTFGAGSRLTVL.

V and J are TRBV7-2 and TRBJ2-7; 10 nucleotides match TRBD1. Per the germline V gene, CDR1 is SGHTA and CDR2 is FQGNSA. The CDR3 loop spans 17 amino acids. The junction had 11 bases not matched to a gene; V was cut back by 4 bases and J by 2 bases. This CDR3 is CASSSHPLGQGAYEQYV. The CDR3 DNA is TGTGCCAGCAGCTCCCACCCACTAGGACAGGGGGCCTACGAGCAGTACGTC.

The J gene is TRBJ2-3, the V gene TRBV11-3, with 8 positions matching TRBD2. The CDR3 totals 16 residues. The trim removed 5 bases at V and 4 bases at J, leaving 11 bases unmatched. CDR1 is SGHNT and CDR2 is YENEEA in the germline V gene. CDR3 in amino acids: CASSRGGRAGPDTQYF. In DNA form, the CDR3 reads TGTGCCAGCAGCCGGGGGGGTAGGGCAGGCCCAGATACGCAGTATTTT.

J is TRBJ2-4 and V is TRBV18, with D hard to call. Germline V gives CDR1 KGHSH, CDR2 LQKENI. This CDR3 is built from 14 residues. The V gene lost 3 bases and the J gene lost 0 bases, with 6 bases spanning the gap. CDR3 in amino acids: CASSPGLAKNIQYF. The CDR3 nucleotides read TGTGCCAGCTCACCCGGGCTAGCCAAAAACATTCAGTACTTC.

V gene TRBV19 combines with J gene TRBJ2-1; D remains unclear. Germline V gene data show CDR1 as LNHDA and CDR2 as SQIVND (reference sequence). With 7 bases removed from V and 5 bases from J, the gap between germline ends came to 15 bases. The CDR3 length is 14 residues. In DNA, the CDR3 is TGTGCCAGTACTAGGGCAGATTGGGACAATGAGCAGTTCTTC. This sequence encodes CASTRADWDNEQFF.

The chain uses TRBV4-1 and TRBJ1-6, with D maybe TRBD1 (5 bases). This CDR3 contains 18 residues. CDR1 and CDR2 from the germline V gene are MGHRA and YSYEKL. Trimming removed 0 bases from V and 3 bases from J, with 15 bases in between. The CDR3 coding sequence is TGCGCCAGCAGCCAAGATTCAGGGACGGGGTTCTATAATTCACCCCTCCACTTT. Amino acids: CASSQDSGTGFYNSPLHF.

This clone was seen more than once but under ten times. The CDR3 region is CASSTVAANTEAFF. CDR3 coding DNA: TGTGCCAGCAGTACGGTGGCAGCGAACACTGAAGCTTTCTTT. The chain employs TRBV6-5 and TRBJ1-1; D not resolved. V was cut by 5 bases and J by 1 base, with 11 bases left in between. Per the germline V gene, CDR1 is MNHEY and CDR2 is SVGAGI. The CDR3 extends over 14 amino acids.

This chain uses TRBV29-1 with TRBJ2-2; TRBD2 agrees at 8 bases. The germline CDR1 and CDR2 sequences are SQVTM and ANQGSEA. V lost 5 bases and J lost 2; bases outside the gene matches: 10. This CDR3 is built from 16 residues. CDR3 loop: CSVSQGAGVNTGELFF. The CDR3 coding sequence is TGCAGCGTTTCCCAGGGAGCGGGGGTCAACACCGGGGAGCTGTTTTTT.

The chain combines TRBV12-5 with TRBJ2-7; 16 nucleotides line up with TRBD2. The CDR3 spans 17 residues. V dropped 5 bases and J dropped 6; count of bases not matched to a gene: 10. Germline assignment: CDR1 LGHNT and CDR2 FRNRAP. The CDR3 is CASGPGTSGGDLGEQYV. CDR3 nucleotide sequence: TGTGCTAGTGGTCCCGGGACTAGCGGGGGGGACCTTGGCGAGCAGTACGTC.

This chain joins TRBV6-5 and TRBJ2-7, with 11 positions matching TRBD2. Germline V gives CDR1 MNHEY, CDR2 SVGAGI. The V and J ends lost 8 bases and 3 bases, in that order; junction bases with no gene match: 9. The length of the CDR3 is 15 residues. CDR3 coding DNA: TGTGCCAGCGTCCGCCTAGCGGGGGGTAACTACGAGCAGTACGTC. This codes for CASVRLAGGNYEQYV.

The chain combines TRBV7-8 with TRBJ1-3; 9 nucleotides align to TRBD1. Trimming at V came to 5 bases and at J to 4 bases, leaving 9 bases not matched to a gene. Germline V gives CDR1 SGHVS, CDR2 FQNEAQ. The length of the CDR3 is 16 residues. The CDR3 sequence: CASSLTGGAYGNTIYF. The CDR3 DNA sequence: TGTGCCAGCAGCCTTACAGGGGGCGCGTACGGAAACACCATATATTTT.